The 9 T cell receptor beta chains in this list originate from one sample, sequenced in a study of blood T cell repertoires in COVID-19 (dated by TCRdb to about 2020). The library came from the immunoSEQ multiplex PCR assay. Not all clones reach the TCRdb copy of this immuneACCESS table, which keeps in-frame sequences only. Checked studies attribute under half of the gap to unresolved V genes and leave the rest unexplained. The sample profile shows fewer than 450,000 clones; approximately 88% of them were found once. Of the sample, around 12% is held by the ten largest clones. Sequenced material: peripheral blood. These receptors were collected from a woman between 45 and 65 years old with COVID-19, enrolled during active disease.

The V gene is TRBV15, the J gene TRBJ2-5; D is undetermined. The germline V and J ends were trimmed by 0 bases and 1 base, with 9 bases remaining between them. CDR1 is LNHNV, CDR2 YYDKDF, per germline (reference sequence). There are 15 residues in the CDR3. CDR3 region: CATSRDRGPQETQYF. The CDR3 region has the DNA TGTGCCACCAGCAGAGATCGCGGCCCCCAAGAGACCCAGTACTTC.

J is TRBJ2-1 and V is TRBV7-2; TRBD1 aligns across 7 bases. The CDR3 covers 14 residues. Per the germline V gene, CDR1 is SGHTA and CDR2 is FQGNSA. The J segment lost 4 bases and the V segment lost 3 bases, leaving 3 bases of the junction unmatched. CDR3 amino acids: CASSFGQAYNEQFF. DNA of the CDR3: TGTGCCAGCAGCTTTGGACAGGCATACAATGAGCAGTTCTTC.

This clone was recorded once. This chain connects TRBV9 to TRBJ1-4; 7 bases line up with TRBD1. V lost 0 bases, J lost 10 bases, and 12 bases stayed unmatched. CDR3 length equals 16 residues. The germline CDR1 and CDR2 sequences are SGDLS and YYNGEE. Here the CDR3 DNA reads TGTGCCAGCAGCGTAGAGGGGGCAGGGCCTAGGGTAAAACTGTTTTTT. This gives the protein CASSVEGAGPRVKLFF.

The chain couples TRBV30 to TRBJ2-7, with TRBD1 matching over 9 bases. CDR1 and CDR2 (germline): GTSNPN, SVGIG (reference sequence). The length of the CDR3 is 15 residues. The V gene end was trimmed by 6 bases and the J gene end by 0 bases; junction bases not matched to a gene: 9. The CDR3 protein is CACATGTGNSYEQYF. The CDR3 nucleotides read TGTGCCTGCGCCACCGGGACAGGGAACTCCTACGAGCAGTACTTC.

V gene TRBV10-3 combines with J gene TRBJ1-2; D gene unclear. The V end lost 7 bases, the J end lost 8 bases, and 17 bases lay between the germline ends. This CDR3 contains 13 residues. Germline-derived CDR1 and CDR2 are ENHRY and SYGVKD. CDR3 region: CAITDKSPGGYTF. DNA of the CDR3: TGTGCCATCACCGACAAGTCCCCGGGAGGCTACACCTTC.

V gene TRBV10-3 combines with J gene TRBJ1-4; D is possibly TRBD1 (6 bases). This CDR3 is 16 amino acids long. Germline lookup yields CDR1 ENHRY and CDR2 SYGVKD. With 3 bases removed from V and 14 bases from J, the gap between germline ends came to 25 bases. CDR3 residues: CAISDKPPGASRDLFF. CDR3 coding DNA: TGTGCCATCAGTGATAAACCCCCAGGGGCCTCTCGTGACCTGTTTTTT.

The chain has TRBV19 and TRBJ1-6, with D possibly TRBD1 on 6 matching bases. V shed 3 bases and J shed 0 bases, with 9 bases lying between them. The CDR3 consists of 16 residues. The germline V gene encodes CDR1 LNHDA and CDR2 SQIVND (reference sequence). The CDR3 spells CASSMDSSSYNSPLHF. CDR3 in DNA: TGTGCCAGTAGTATGGACAGTAGCTCCTATAATTCACCCCTCCACTTT.

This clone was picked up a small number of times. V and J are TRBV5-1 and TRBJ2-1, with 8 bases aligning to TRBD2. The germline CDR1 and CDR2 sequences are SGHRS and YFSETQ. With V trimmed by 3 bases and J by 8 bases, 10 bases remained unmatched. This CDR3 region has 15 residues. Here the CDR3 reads CASSSRGLGGDEQFF. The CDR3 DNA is TGCGCCAGCAGCTCGCGAGGACTCGGGGGGGATGAGCAGTTCTTC.

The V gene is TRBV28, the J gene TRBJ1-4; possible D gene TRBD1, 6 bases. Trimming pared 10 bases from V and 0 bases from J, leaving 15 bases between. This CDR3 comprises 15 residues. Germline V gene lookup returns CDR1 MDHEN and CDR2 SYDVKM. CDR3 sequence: CAIRDTQATNEKLFF. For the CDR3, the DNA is TGTGCCATCCGGGACACCCAAGCAACTAATGAAAAACTGTTTTTT.